This T cell receptor (beta chain) was obtained from a study of shared clonotypes between healthy human individuals. Overall study findings and caveats: Rarefaction revealed incomplete sorted-subset sequencing despite large depth. Generation probability values for non-shared clonotypes were lower than those for clonotypes shared by all four donors.

The germline gives CDR1 MGHRA, CDR2 YSYEKL. This CDR3 is 13 amino acids long. V lost 0 bases, J lost 7 bases, and 7 bases lay in between. Selected positively for CCR7 and CD45RO-negative, naive CD8 cells excluded terminally differentiated effector memory CD45RA+ cells. Worth noting for this clone: Its matching antigen is unknown.

Libraries were prepared by immunoSEQ multiplex PCR; TCRdb keeps only in-frame clonotypes and omits some of them. Of nearly 2 million clones listed, 85% to 95% are singletons. The sample consisted of naive CD8+ T cells sorted from blood. The V gene is TRBV4-1, the J gene TRBJ2-1; no reliable D call. This sequence originates from a man in his late teens or twenties in good health. CDR3 region: CASSQDLENEQFF. The DNA for the CDR3 is TGCGCCAGCAGCCAAGATCTAGAGAATGAGCAGTTCTTC.